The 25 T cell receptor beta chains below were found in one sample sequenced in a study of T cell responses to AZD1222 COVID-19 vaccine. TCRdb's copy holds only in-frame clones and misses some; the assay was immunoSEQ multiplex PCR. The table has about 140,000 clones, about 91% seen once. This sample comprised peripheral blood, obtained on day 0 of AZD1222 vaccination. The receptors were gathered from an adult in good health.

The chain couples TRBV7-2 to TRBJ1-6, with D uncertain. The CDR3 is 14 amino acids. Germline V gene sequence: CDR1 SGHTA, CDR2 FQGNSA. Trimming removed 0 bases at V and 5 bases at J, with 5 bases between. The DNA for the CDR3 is TGTGCCAGCAGCTTAGCTTTAGATAATTCACCCCTCCACTTT. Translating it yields CASSLALDNSPLHF.

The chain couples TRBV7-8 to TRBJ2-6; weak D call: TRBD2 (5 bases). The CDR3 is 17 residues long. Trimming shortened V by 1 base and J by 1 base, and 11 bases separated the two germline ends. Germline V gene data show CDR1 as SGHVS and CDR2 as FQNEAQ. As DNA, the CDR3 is TGTGCCAGCAGCTTAGGGTCGGGAAGATCTGGGGCCAACGTCCTGACTTTC. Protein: CASSLGSGRSGANVLTF.

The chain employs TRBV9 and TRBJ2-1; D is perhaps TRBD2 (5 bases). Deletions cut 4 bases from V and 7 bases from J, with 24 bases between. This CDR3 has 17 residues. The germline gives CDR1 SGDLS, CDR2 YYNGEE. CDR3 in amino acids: CASSFPMAASGPNEQFF. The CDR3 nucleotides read TGTGCCAGCAGCTTCCCCATGGCGGCGAGCGGACCTAATGAGCAGTTCTTC.

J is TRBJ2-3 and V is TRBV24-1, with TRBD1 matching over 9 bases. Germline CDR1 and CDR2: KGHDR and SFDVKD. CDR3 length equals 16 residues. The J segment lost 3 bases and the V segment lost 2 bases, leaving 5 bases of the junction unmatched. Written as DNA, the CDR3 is TGTGCCACCAGTGATTCCCGACAGGGGGGGACAGATACGCAGTATTTT. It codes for CATSDSRQGGTDTQYF.

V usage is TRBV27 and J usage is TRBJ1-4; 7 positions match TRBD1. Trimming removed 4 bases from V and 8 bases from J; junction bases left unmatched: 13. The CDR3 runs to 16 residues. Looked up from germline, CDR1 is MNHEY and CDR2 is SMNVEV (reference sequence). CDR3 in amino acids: CASSYRQGFYSEKLFF. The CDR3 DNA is TGTGCCAGCAGTTACCGACAGGGCTTTTACTCCGAAAAACTGTTTTTT.

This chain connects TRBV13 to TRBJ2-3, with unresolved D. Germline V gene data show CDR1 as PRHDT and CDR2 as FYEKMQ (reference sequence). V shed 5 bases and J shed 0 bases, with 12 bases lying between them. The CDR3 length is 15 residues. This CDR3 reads CASSPGSLSTDTQYF. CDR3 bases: TGTGCCAGCAGCCCTGGTAGCCTAAGCACAGATACGCAGTATTTT.

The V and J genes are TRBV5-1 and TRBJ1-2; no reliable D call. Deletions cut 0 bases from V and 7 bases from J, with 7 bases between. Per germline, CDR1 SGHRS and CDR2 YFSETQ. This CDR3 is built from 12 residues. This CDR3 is CASSLETLGYTF. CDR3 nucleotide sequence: TGCGCCAGCAGCTTGGAAACACTTGGCTACACCTTC.

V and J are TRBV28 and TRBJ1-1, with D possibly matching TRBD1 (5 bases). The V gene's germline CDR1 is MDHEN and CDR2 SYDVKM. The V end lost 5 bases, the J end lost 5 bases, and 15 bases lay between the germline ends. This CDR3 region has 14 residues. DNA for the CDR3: TGTGCCAGCAGTGCGCCGGGGGTCAGGACTGAAGCTTTCTTT. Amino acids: CASSAPGVRTEAFF.

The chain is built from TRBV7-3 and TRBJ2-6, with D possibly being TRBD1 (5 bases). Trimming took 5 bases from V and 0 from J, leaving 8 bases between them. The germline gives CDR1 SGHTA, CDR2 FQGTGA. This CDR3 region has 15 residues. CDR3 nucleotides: TGTGCCAGCAGCCTGACAGACTCTGGGGCCAACGTCCTGACTTTC. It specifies CASSLTDSGANVLTF.

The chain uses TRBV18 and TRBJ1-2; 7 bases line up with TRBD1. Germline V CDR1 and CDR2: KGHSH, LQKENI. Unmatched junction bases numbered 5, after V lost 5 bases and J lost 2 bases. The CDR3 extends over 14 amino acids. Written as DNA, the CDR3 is TGTGCCAGCTCAACGACAGGGCTCAACTATGGCTACACCTTC. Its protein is CASSTTGLNYGYTF.

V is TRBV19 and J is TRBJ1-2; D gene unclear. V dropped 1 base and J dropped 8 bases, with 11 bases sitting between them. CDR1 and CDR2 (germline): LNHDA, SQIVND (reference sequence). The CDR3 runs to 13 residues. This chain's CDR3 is CASSIVEGRGYTF. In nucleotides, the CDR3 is TGTGCCAGTAGTATAGTTGAAGGCCGAGGCTACACCTTC. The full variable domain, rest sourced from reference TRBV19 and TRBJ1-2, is DGGITQSPKYLFRKEGQNVTLSCEQNLNHDAMYWYRQDPGQGLRLIYYSQIVNDFQKGDIAEGYSVSREKKESFPLTVTSAQKNPTAFYLCASSIVEGRGYTFGSGTRLTVV.

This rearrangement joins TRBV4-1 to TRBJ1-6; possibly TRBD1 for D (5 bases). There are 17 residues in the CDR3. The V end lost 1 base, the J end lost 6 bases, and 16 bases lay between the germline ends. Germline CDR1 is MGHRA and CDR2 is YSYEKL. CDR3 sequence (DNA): TGCGCCAGCAGCCAAGTCATCGGTAGGGGTAGTAATTCACCCCTCCACTTT. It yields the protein CASSQVIGRGSNSPLHF.

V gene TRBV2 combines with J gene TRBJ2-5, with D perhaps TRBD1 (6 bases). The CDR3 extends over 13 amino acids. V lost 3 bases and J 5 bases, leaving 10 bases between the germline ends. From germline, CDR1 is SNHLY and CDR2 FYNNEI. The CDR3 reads CASSDYRVETQYF. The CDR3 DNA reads TGTGCCAGCAGTGATTACAGGGTGGAGACCCAGTACTTC.

The CDR3 DNA follows: TGTGCCAGCACCCTGCCTGCGGGGAGGGCCGGGGAGCTGTTTTTT. This gives the protein CASTLPAGRAGELFF. The chain is built from TRBV6-5 and TRBJ2-2; 7 bases align to TRBD2. J gave up 6 bases and V 7 bases, and 11 bases lay outside the gene matches. The CDR3 runs to 15 residues. Germline assignment: CDR1 MNHEY and CDR2 SVGAGI.

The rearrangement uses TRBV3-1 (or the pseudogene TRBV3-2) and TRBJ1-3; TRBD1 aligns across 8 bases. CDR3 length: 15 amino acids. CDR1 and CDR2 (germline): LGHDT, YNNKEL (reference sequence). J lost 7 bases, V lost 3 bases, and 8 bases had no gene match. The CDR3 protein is CASSQGQERRNTIYF. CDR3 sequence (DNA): TGTGCCAGCAGCCAGGGACAGGAACGTCGGAACACCATATATTTT.

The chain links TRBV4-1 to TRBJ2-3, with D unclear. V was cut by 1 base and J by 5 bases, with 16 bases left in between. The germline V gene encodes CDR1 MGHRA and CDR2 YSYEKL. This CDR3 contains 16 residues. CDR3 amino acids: CASSQVTRPNLDTQYF. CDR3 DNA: TGCGCCAGCAGCCAAGTAACTCGTCCGAATTTAGATACGCAGTATTTT.

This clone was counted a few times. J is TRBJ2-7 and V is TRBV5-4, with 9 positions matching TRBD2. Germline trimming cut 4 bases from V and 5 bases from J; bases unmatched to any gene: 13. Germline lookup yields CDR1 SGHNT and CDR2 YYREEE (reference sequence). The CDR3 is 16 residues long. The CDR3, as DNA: TGTGCCAGCAGCGGGGCGCGCGGGAGGGGTAAGAACGAGCAGTACTTC. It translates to CASSGARGRGKNEQYF.

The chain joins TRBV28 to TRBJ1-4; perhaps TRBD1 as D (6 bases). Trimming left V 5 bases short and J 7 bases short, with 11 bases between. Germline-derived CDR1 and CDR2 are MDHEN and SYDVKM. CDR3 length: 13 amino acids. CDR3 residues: CASSRGGVEKLFF. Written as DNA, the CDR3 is TGTGCCAGCAGTCGGGGGGGCGTTGAAAAACTGTTTTTT.

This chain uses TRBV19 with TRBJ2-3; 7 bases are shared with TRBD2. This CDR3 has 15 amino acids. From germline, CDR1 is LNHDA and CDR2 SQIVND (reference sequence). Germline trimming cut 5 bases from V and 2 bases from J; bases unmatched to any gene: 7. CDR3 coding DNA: TGTGCCAGTAGTTTGGGGGGGAGTTCCACAGATACGCAGTATTTT. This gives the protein CASSLGGSSTDTQYF. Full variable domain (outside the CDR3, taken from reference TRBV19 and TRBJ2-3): DGGITQSPKYLFRKEGQNVTLSCEQNLNHDAMYWYRQDPGQGLRLIYYSQIVNDFQKGDIAEGYSVSREKKESFPLTVTSAQKNPTAFYLCASSLGGSSTDTQYFGPGTRLTVL.

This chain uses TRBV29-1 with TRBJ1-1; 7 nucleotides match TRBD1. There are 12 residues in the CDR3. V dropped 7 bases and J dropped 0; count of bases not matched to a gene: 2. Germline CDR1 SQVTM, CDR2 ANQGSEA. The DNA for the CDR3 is TGCAGCGACGACAGGGTGAACACTGAAGCTTTCTTT. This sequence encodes CSDDRVNTEAFF.

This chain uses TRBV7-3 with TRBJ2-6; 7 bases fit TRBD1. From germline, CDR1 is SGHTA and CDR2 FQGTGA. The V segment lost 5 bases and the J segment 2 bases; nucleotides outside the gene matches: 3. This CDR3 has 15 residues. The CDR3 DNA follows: TGTGCCAGCAGCCGGGACAGCCCTGGGGCCAACGTCCTGACTTTC. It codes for CASSRDSPGANVLTF.

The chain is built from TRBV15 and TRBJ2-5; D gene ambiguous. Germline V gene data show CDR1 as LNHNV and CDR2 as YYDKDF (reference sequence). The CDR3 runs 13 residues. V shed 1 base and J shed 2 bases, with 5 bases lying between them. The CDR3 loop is CATSRAQQETQYF. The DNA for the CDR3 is TGTGCCACCAGCAGAGCTCAACAAGAGACCCAGTACTTC.

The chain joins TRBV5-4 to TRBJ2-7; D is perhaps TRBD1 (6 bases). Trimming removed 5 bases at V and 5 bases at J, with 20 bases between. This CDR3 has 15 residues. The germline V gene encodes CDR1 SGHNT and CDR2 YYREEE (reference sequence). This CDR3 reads CASSTTGPERHEQYF. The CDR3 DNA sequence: TGTGCCAGCAGTACGACAGGCCCTGAGCGACACGAGCAGTACTTC.

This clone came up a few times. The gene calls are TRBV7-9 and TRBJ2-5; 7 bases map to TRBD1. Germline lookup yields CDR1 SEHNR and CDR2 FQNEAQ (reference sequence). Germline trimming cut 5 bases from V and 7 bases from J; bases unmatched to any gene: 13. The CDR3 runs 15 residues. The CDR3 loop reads CASSHDRAELGTQYF. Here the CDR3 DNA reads TGTGCCAGCAGCCATGACAGGGCGGAATTGGGGACCCAGTACTTC.

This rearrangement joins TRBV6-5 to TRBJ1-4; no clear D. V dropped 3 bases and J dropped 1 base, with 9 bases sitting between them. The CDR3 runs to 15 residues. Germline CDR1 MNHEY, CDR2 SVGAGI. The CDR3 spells CASSYLGRTNEKLFF. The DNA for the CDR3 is TGTGCCAGCAGTTATTTGGGCAGAACTAATGAAAAACTGTTTTTT.